A selection of T cell receptor beta chains follows, all from one sample in a study of molecular identifiers for immune sequencing clone quantification. TCRdb ran MiXCR on the PCR reads and lists one entry per CDR3 protein. The sample yields 460,000 or so distinct CDR3 sequences, about a fifth seen once. Sequenced input: naive CD8+ T cells from blood, with Jurkat cell RNA spiked in. The source of these receptors is a human donor in good health. Some libraries in this study had Jurkat cell RNA spiked in. Each CDR3 is given with its conserved first and last residue. The order of the fields is CDR3 length, V gene, J gene, clone size, CDR3 protein. Expanded clones get a size class; other rows say once, few or many, or leave the size out.

len: 14; v_gene: TRBV5-1; j_gene: TRBJ2-7; abundance: few; CDR3aa: CASSLYSGQDEQYF
len: 14; v_gene: TRBV20-1; j_gene: TRBJ2-7; abundance: NA; CDR3aa: CSAKGASGSYEQYF
len: 14; v_gene: TRBV12-3/TRBV12-4; j_gene: TRBJ1-2; abundance: few; CDR3aa: CASSLEGVLYGYTF
len: 14; v_gene: TRBV4-1; j_gene: TRBJ2-3; abundance: many; CDR3aa: CASSQGQGLDTQYF
len: 19; v_gene: TRBV20-1; j_gene: TRBJ2-1; abundance: NA; CDR3aa: CSARDAGQLFVMSYNEQFF
len: 13; v_gene: TRBV4-1; j_gene: TRBJ1-1; abundance: many; CDR3aa: CASSQEPVSEAFF
len: 14; v_gene: TRBV6-6; j_gene: TRBJ2-3; abundance: many; CDR3aa: CASSPPRGTDTQYF
len: 10; v_gene: TRBV29-1; j_gene: TRBJ2-5; abundance: few; CDR3aa: CSGRQETQYF
len: 14; v_gene: TRBV6-1; j_gene: TRBJ1-2; abundance: NA; CDR3aa: CASTDRMENYGYTF
len: 15; v_gene: TRBV2; j_gene: TRBJ1-1; abundance: few; CDR3aa: CASKLFSLGTTEAFF
len: 12; v_gene: TRBV20-1; j_gene: TRBJ2-1; abundance: NA; CDR3aa: CSAGILPMEQFF
len: 16; v_gene: TRBV4-3; j_gene: TRBJ1-5; abundance: NA; CDR3aa: CASSQDSGMGNQPQHF
len: 15; v_gene: TRBV27; j_gene: TRBJ1-6; abundance: NA; CDR3aa: CASSGQGARDSPLHF
len: 15; v_gene: TRBV20-1; j_gene: TRBJ2-3; abundance: many; CDR3aa: CSARDLTANPNTQYF
len: 14; v_gene: TRBV6-5; j_gene: TRBJ1-1; abundance: many; CDR3aa: CASRIGQGDTEAFF
len: 16; v_gene: TRBV7-9; j_gene: TRBJ2-3; abundance: few; CDR3aa: CASSPPSGVYTDTQYF
len: 16; v_gene: TRBV2; j_gene: TRBJ2-1; abundance: NA; CDR3aa: CASSESIAGGRWGQFF
len: 12; v_gene: TRBV20-1; j_gene: TRBJ1-6; abundance: few; CDR3aa: CSAREQGSPLHF
len: 13; v_gene: TRBV12-3/TRBV12-4; j_gene: TRBJ2-1; abundance: NA; CDR3aa: CASSLVARGEQLF
len: 15; v_gene: TRBV7-9; j_gene: TRBJ2-7; abundance: many; CDR3aa: CASSYDVGAAYEQYF
len: 15; v_gene: TRBV6-6; j_gene: TRBJ2-1; abundance: NA; CDR3aa: CASSYSGTGEGEQFF
len: 16; v_gene: TRBV11-1; j_gene: TRBJ1-1; abundance: NA; CDR3aa: CASGLSSREVGTEAFF
len: 11; v_gene: TRBV28; j_gene: TRBJ2-5; abundance: NA; CDR3aa: CASSFLKTQYF
len: 17; v_gene: TRBV4-3; j_gene: TRBJ2-3; abundance: few; CDR3aa: CASSQDRLAPGGDTQYF
len: 14; v_gene: TRBV5-1; j_gene: TRBJ2-7; abundance: NA; CDR3aa: CASGLAGGGYEQYF